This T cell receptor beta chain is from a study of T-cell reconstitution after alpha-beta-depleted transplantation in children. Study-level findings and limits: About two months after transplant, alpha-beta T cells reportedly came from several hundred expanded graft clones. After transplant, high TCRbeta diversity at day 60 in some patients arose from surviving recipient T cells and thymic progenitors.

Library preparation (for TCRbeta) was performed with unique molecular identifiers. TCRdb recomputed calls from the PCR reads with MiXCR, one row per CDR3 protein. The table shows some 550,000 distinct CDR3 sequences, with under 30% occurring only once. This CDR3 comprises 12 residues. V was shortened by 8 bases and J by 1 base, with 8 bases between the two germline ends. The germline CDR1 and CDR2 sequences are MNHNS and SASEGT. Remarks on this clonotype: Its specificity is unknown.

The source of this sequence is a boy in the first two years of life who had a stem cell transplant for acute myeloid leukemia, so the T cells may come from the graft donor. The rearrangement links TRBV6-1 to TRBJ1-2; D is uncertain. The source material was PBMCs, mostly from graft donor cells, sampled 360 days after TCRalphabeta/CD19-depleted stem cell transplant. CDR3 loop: CASGSNNYGYTF. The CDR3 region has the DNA TGTGCCAGCGGCAGCAATAACTATGGCTACACCTTC.